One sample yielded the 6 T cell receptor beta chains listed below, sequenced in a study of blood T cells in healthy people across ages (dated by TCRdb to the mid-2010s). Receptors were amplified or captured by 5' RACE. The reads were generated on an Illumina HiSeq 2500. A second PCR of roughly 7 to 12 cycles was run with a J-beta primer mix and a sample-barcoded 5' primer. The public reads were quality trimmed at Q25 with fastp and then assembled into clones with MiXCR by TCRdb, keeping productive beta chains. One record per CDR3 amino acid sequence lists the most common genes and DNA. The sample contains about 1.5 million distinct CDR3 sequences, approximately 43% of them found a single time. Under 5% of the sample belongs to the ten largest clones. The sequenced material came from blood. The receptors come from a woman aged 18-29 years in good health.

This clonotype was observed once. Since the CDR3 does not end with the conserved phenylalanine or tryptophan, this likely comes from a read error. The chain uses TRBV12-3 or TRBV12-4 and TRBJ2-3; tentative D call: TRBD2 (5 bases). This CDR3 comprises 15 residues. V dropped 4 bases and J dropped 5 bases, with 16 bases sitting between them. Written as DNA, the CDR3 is TGTGCCAGCAGTTCCTCTAAGTCGGCGGGAGATACGCAGTATTCT. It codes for CASSSSKSAGDTQYS.

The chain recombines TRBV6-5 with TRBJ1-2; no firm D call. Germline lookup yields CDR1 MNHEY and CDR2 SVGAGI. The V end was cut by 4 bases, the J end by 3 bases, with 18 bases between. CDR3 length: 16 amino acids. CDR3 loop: CASSSGTDLQYYGYTF. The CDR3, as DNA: TGTGCCAGCAGTTCGGGCACCGACCTCCAGTACTATGGCTACACCTTC.

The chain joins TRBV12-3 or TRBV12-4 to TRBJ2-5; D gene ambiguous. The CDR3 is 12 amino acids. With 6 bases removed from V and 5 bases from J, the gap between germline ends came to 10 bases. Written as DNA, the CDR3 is TGTGCCAGCAGGCGACCGGAGGAGACCCAGTACTTC. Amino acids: CASRRPEETQYF.

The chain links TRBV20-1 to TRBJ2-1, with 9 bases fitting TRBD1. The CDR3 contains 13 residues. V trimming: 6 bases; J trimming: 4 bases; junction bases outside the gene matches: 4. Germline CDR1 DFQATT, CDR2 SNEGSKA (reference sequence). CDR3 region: CSADRGNYNEQFF. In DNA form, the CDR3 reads TGCAGTGCCGACAGGGGGAATTACAATGAGCAGTTCTTC.

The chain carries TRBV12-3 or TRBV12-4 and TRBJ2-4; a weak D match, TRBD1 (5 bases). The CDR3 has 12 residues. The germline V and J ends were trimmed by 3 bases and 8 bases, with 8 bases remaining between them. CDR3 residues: CASSFGADIQYF. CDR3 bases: TGTGCCAGCAGTTTTGGGGCGGACATTCAGTACTTC.

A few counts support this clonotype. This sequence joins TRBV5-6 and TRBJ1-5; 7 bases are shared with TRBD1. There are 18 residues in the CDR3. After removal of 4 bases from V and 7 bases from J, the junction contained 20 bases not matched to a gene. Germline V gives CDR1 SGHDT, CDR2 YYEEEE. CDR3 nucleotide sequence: TGTGCCAGCAGCAGCCGACAGGGCCCTCTATTCCAGGGGCAGCCCCAGCATTTT. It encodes CASSSRQGPLFQGQPQHF.